These T cell receptor beta chains were read from a single sample in a study of cytomegalovirus exposure and HLA in healthy donors. Clones were sequenced by immunoSEQ multiplex PCR, and TCRdb holds only the in-frame ones, with some missing. Here the sample spans 50,000 to 80,000 clones, 95% being singletons. The source material was PBMCs. Receptor source: a woman younger than 35 in good health and CMV-seropositive. CDR3s include the opening cysteine and the closing phenylalanine or tryptophan. D genes are given only for firm matches. Clone sizes are given selectively: once, few, many, or a class where the clone is expanded.

abundance: once; d_gene: TRBD1; j_gene: TRBJ2-6; v_gene: TRBV7-7; CDR3aa: CASSLAGGAGANVLTF; CDR3nt: TGTGCTAGCAGCTTAGCAGGGGGCGCTGGGGCCAACGTCCTGACTTTC
abundance: .; d_gene: TRBD2; j_gene: TRBJ2-2; v_gene: TRBV5-1; CDR3aa: CASSLRGGLFF; CDR3nt: TGCGCCAGCAGCTTGCGCGGGGGACTGTTTTTT
abundance: .; d_gene: .; j_gene: TRBJ2-3; v_gene: TRBV28; CDR3aa: CASNDRTTDTQYF; CDR3nt: TGTGCCAGCAATGACAGGACCACAGATACGCAGTATTTT
abundance: .; d_gene: .; j_gene: TRBJ1-6; v_gene: TRBV19; CDR3aa: CASSIRNSPLHF; CDR3nt: TGTGCCAGTAGTATCAGGAATTCACCCCTCCACTTT
abundance: few; d_gene: .; j_gene: TRBJ1-2; v_gene: TRBV28; CDR3aa: CASSLLRSVYGYTF; CDR3nt: TGTGCCAGCAGTCTGTTGAGGTCCGTATATGGCTACACCTTC
abundance: .; d_gene: TRBD2; j_gene: TRBJ2-4; v_gene: TRBV19; CDR3aa: CASRSPGGGSGNIQYF; CDR3nt: TGTGCCAGTAGGTCCCCGGGGGGTGGAAGCGGAAACATTCAGTACTTC
abundance: .; d_gene: .; j_gene: TRBJ2-2; v_gene: TRBV4-1; CDR3aa: CASSRDSGDTGELFF; CDR3nt: TGCGCCAGCAGCCGGGACTCGGGAGACACCGGGGAGCTGTTTTTT
abundance: .; d_gene: TRBD1; j_gene: TRBJ2-5; v_gene: TRBV5-1; CDR3aa: CASSLGTGGEETQYF; CDR3nt: TGCGCCAGCAGCCTGGGGACAGGCGGAGAAGAGACCCAGTACTTC
abundance: .; d_gene: TRBD2; j_gene: TRBJ2-1; v_gene: TRBV29-1; CDR3aa: CSGLAGGHNEQFF; CDR3nt: TGCAGCGGACTAGCGGGAGGGCACAATGAGCAGTTCTTC
abundance: .; d_gene: TRBD1; j_gene: TRBJ2-2; v_gene: TRBV19; CDR3aa: CASAGQGRTGELFF; CDR3nt: TGTGCCAGTGCGGGACAGGGGAGGACCGGGGAGCTGTTTTTT
abundance: .; d_gene: TRBD2; j_gene: TRBJ2-2; v_gene: TRBV19; CDR3aa: CASKRGPTTSGRSTELFF; CDR3nt: TGTGCCAGTAAAAGGGGACCAACGACTAGCGGGAGATCGACCGAGCTGTTTTTT
abundance: medium-sized; d_gene: TRBD2; j_gene: TRBJ2-7; v_gene: TRBV27; CDR3aa: CASSLSRGGVYEQYF; CDR3nt: TGTGCCAGCAGTTTATCGCGGGGGGGCGTCTACGAGCAGTACTTC
abundance: .; d_gene: .; j_gene: TRBJ1-2; v_gene: TRBV20-1; CDR3aa: CSAGLYGYTF; CDR3nt: TGCAGTGCTGGGCTCTATGGCTACACCTTC
abundance: .; d_gene: .; j_gene: TRBJ2-4; v_gene: TRBV15; CDR3aa: CATTAGRAKNIQYF; CDR3nt: TGTGCCACCACGGCAGGGAGGGCCAAAAACATTCAGTACTTC
abundance: .; d_gene: .; j_gene: TRBJ2-3; v_gene: TRBV4-2; CDR3aa: CASSLVGGDITDTQYF; CDR3nt: TGTGCCAGCAGCCTGGTCGGAGGGGATATAACAGATACGCAGTATTTT
abundance: .; d_gene: .; j_gene: TRBJ2-3; v_gene: TRBV9; CDR3aa: CASSSMGGRGTDTQYF; CDR3nt: TGTGCCAGCAGCTCCATGGGAGGTAGGGGCACAGATACGCAGTATTTT
abundance: few; d_gene: TRBD2; j_gene: TRBJ2-1; v_gene: TRBV6-1; CDR3aa: CASVFSGGGNEQFF; CDR3nt: TGTGCCAGCGTGTTCTCTGGCGGGGGGAATGAGCAGTTCTTC
abundance: .; d_gene: TRBD1; j_gene: TRBJ1-6; v_gene: TRBV9; CDR3aa: CASSLTGASPLHF; CDR3nt: TGTGCCAGCAGCTTGACAGGGGCCTCACCCCTCCACTTT
abundance: .; d_gene: TRBD2; j_gene: TRBJ2-2; v_gene: TRBV5-1; CDR3aa: CASSLVPSGTTGELFF; CDR3nt: TGCGCCAGCAGCTTGGTTCCTAGCGGAACCACCGGGGAGCTGTTTTTT
abundance: .; d_gene: .; j_gene: TRBJ2-5; v_gene: TRBV5-4; CDR3aa: CASSSLVGGETQYF; CDR3nt: TGTGCCAGCAGCTCCCTGGTCGGGGGAGAGACCCAGTACTTC
abundance: once; d_gene: .; j_gene: TRBJ1-3; v_gene: TRBV28; CDR3aa: CASSPTGLPGNTIYF; CDR3nt: TGTGCCAGCAGCCCAACAGGGTTGCCTGGAAACACCATATATTTT
abundance: once; d_gene: TRBD2; j_gene: TRBJ2-5; v_gene: TRBV27; CDR3aa: CASRRRLAGGWETQYF; CDR3nt: TGTGCCAGCAGAAGGAGACTAGCGGGAGGGTGGGAGACCCAGTACTTC
abundance: .; d_gene: .; j_gene: TRBJ2-3; v_gene: TRBV25-1; CDR3aa: CASSEWGGNTDTQYF; CDR3nt: TGTGCCAGCAGTGAATGGGGCGGAAACACAGATACGCAGTATTTT
abundance: .; d_gene: .; j_gene: TRBJ1-1; v_gene: TRBV5-1; CDR3aa: CASSLVSGRGTEAFF; CDR3nt: TGCGCCAGCAGCTTGGTGTCAGGGCGGGGAACTGAAGCTTTCTTT
abundance: once; d_gene: TRBD1; j_gene: TRBJ2-5; v_gene: TRBV5-1; CDR3aa: CASSTGTGKETQYF; CDR3nt: TGCGCCAGCAGCACCGGGACAGGGAAAGAGACCCAGTACTTC
abundance: once; d_gene: .; j_gene: TRBJ2-7; v_gene: TRBV9; CDR3aa: CASSVEGGSYEQYF; CDR3nt: TGTGCCAGCAGCGTAGAAGGCGGATCCTACGAGCAGTACTTC
abundance: .; d_gene: .; j_gene: TRBJ2-3; v_gene: TRBV15; CDR3aa: CATSRDPSTDTQYF; CDR3nt: TGTGCCACCAGCAGAGATCCTAGCACAGATACGCAGTATTTT
abundance: .; d_gene: TRBD1; j_gene: TRBJ2-7; v_gene: TRBV28; CDR3aa: CASRWTGDYEQYF; CDR3nt: TGTGCCAGCAGGTGGACAGGGGACTACGAGCAGTACTTC